These T cell receptor beta chains were read from a single sample in a study of cytomegalovirus exposure and HLA in healthy donors. Clones were read by immunoSEQ multiplex PCR, and TCRdb kept only the in-frame ones, dropping some. The table lists around 130,000 clones, 70% to 75% of them singletons, with under 3.5% in the top ten. Sequenced: PBMCs. The receptors were gathered from a man under 40 in good health and CMV-seronegative. Both conserved end residues are part of each CDR3. D genes are given only for firm matches. Clone size appears in some rows only: once, few, many, or a class for an expanded clone.

CDR3aa	CDR3nt	v_gene	j_gene	d_gene	abundance
CARGSVSGRFHEQYF	TGTGCCAGGGGTTCCGTTAGCGGGAGGTTCCACGAGCAGTACTTC	TRBV27	TRBJ2-7	TRBD2	NA
CASTRLTDTQYF	TGTGCCAGCACGCGTCTCACAGATACGCAGTATTTT	TRBV7-8	TRBJ2-3	NA	NA
CASSSTPGYTEAFF	TGTGCCAGCAGTTCTACCCCAGGTTACACTGAAGCTTTCTTT	TRBV28	TRBJ1-1	NA	NA
CASSLAPPTGQGGETQYF	TGTGCTAGCAGCTTAGCCCCACCGACAGGACAGGGAGGTGAGACCCAGTACTTC	TRBV7-7	TRBJ2-5	TRBD1	NA
CASSWTSGMTYEQYF	TGTGCCAGCAGCTGGACGAGCGGGATGACCTACGAGCAGTACTTC	TRBV11-2	TRBJ2-7	TRBD2	NA
CASSPGTGPYEQYF	TGTGCCAGCAGCCCGGGGACAGGTCCCTACGAGCAGTACTTC	TRBV7-2	TRBJ2-7	TRBD1	NA
CASNGYEQYF	TGTGCCAGCAACGGTTACGAGCAGTACTTC	TRBV6-1	TRBJ2-7	NA	NA
CASRHQGTKSYEQYF	TGTGCCAGTAGACATCAGGGGACTAAGAGCTACGAGCAGTACTTC	TRBV19	TRBJ2-7	NA	NA
CASRLSTTGYETQYF	TGTGCCAGCAGGCTGAGTACTACAGGCTACGAGACCCAGTACTTC	TRBV28	TRBJ2-5	NA	few
CASSLGAMSGYEQYF	TGCGCCAGCAGCTTGGGCGCGATGTCAGGCTACGAGCAGTACTTC	TRBV5-1	TRBJ2-7	NA	NA
CASSQLAGVSEQFF	TGTGCCAGCAGCCAACTAGCGGGAGTGAGTGAGCAGTTCTTC	TRBV5-4	TRBJ2-1	TRBD2	NA
CASSQCRTFSNQPQHF	TGCGCCAGCAGTCAATGTCGGACATTCAGCAATCAGCCCCAGCATTTT	TRBV23-1	TRBJ1-5	NA	NA
CASSEPRLAVSTDTQYF	TGTGCCAGCAGCGAACCACGACTAGCGGTTAGCACAGATACGCAGTATTTT	TRBV27	TRBJ2-3	TRBD2	NA
CAIRRTLAGGQETQYF	TGTGCCATCAGGCGAACACTAGCGGGGGGACAAGAGACCCAGTACTTC	TRBV10-3	TRBJ2-5	TRBD2	NA
CASSVGPTRTDTQYF	TGTGCCAGCAGCGTAGGCCCCACACGCACAGATACGCAGTATTTT	TRBV9	TRBJ2-3	NA	NA
CASSHGTGTYGYTF	TGCGCCAGCAGCCACGGGACAGGAACCTATGGCTACACCTTC	TRBV5-1	TRBJ1-2	TRBD1	NA
CASSWASGTDTQYF	TGTGCCAGCAGTTGGGCTAGCGGCACAGATACGCAGTATTTT	TRBV5-6	TRBJ2-3	NA	NA
CASSIQENTEAFF	TGTGCCAGCTCAATACAGGAGAACACTGAAGCTTTCTTT	TRBV18	TRBJ1-1	NA	once
CASSFLEVGGTEAFF	TGCGCCAGCAGTTTTCTGGAGGTGGGGGGCACTGAAGCTTTCTTT	TRBV5-1	TRBJ1-1	NA	few
CASSTRDRGTYEQYF	TGTGCCAGCAGCACAAGGGACAGGGGGACCTACGAGCAGTACTTC	TRBV9	TRBJ2-7	TRBD1	NA
CASTPAGTQETQYF	TGTGCCAGCACCCCGGCCGGGACACAAGAGACCCAGTACTTC	TRBV28	TRBJ2-5	NA	NA
CASSLGRSGNTIYF	TGTGCCAGCAGCTTGGGCAGGTCTGGAAACACCATATATTTT	TRBV5-6	TRBJ1-3	NA	once
CASSQVGTGTSTDTQYF	TGCGCCAGCAGCCAAGTGGGGACAGGGACTAGCACAGATACGCAGTATTTT	TRBV4-3	TRBJ2-3	TRBD1	NA
CASRGLGQRNTGELFF	TGTGCCAGCAGGGGCCTCGGACAGAGAAACACCGGGGAGCTGTTTTTT	TRBV6-6	TRBJ2-2	NA	NA
CASSPFSSCPGTAYGYTF	TGTGCCAGCAGCCCATTTTCATCCTGCCCCGGGACAGCCTATGGCTACACCTTC	TRBV9	TRBJ1-2	TRBD1	few
CAWKNRGGYGNQPQHF	TGTGCCTGGAAAAATAGGGGTGGCTACGGCAATCAGCCCCAGCATTTT	TRBV30	TRBJ1-5	NA	NA
CASSSTGSEAFF	TGTGCCAGCAGTTCGACAGGGAGTGAAGCTTTCTTT	TRBV27	TRBJ1-1	TRBD1	few